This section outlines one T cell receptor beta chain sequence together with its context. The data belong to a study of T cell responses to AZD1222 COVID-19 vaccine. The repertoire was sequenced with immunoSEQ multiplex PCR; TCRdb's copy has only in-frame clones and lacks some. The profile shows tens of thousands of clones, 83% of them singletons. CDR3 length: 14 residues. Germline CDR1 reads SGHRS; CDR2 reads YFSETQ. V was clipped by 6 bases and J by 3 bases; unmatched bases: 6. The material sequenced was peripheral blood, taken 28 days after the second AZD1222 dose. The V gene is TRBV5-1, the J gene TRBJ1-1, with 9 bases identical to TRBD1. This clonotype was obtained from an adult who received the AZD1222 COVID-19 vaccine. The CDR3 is CASMSRTGDTEAFF. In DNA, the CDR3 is TGCGCCAGCATGAGCCGGACAGGGGACACTGAAGCTTTCTTT. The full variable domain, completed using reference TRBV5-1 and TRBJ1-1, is KAGVTQTPRYLIKTRGQQVTLSCSPISGHRSVSWYQQTPGQGLQFLFEYFSETQRNKGNFPGRFSGRQFSNSRSEMNVSTLELGDSALYLCASMSRTGDTEAFFGQGTRLTVV.